This is a list of T cell receptor beta chains from one sample in a study of control samples from healthy donors and cancer patients. Profiled with immunoSEQ multiplex PCR; TCRdb holds only in-frame clones, not every one. There are roughly 450,000 clones in the sample; around 90% occur only once, and around 6.5% lies in the top ten. Source material: PBMCs. The receptors here all came from a man in his forties or fifties with head and neck cancer. Each CDR3 is given with its conserved first and last residue. The D gene is left open where the match is weak. Rows may omit the clone size; those that give it use once, few, many or a size class.

d_call j_call v_call clone_size cdr3_length cdr3_nt cdr3_aa
. TRBJ2-4 TRBV5-5 once 15 TGTGCCAGCAGCGTAAGGGGCGGAGCCAAAAACATTCAGTACTTC CASSVRGGAKNIQYF
TRBD1 TRBJ1-1 TRBV11-2 once 15 TGTGCCAGCAGCCTAAGCCTGACAGGGGGCACTGAAGCTTTCTTT CASSLSLTGGTEAFF
. TRBJ2-3 TRBV7-2 . 12 TGTGCCAGCAGCTTATTAGGAGATACGCAGTATTTT CASSLLGDTQYF
. TRBJ1-5 TRBV5-1 . 15 TGCGCCAGCAGCTTGGAGGGGATCGGAAATCAGCCCCAGCATTTT CASSLEGIGNQPQHF
TRBD1 TRBJ1-2 TRBV27 once 13 TGTGCCAGCTGGACAGGCGGTGCATGGGGCTACACCTTC CASWTGGAWGYTF
TRBD1 TRBJ2-3 TRBV10-1 . 14 TGCGCCAGCAGTGGGGGACAGGGTGGAATAACGCAGTATTTT CASSGGQGGITQYF
TRBD1 TRBJ2-2 TRBV11-3 . 16 TGTGCCAGCAGCTTAGCCCGGGACAGGGACACCGGGGAGCTGTTTTTT CASSLARDRDTGELFF
TRBD1 TRBJ1-1 TRBV7-3 . 15 TGTGCCAGCAGCTTAGCGGGACAGACCTACACTGAAGCTTTCTTT CASSLAGQTYTEAFF
. TRBJ1-6 TRBV27 once 15 TGTGCCAGCAGTTTAAGGACAGCGACTAATTCACCCCTCCACTTT CASSLRTATNSPLHF
. TRBJ1-2 TRBV28 . 14 TGTGCCAGCAGTTTAGGCCCGGGCGGAGGTGGCTACACCTTC CASSLGPGGGGYTF
. TRBJ2-1 TRBV6-2/TRBV6-3 . 11 TGTGCCAGCAGTGTGTACAATGAGCAGTTCTTC CASSVYNEQFF
. TRBJ1-1 TRBV6-5 . 13 TGTGCCAGCAGCCGACAGAAGAACACTGAAGCTTTCTTT CASSRQKNTEAFF
. TRBJ1-4 TRBV7-2 few 18 TGTGCCAGCAGCTTAGGAAAGGCGTACCGCGGACCTAATGAAAAACTGTTTTTT CASSLGKAYRGPNEKLFF